This TCR beta chain is drawn from a study of T cell responses to AZD1222 COVID-19 vaccine (dated by TCRdb to 2020 to 2023). A note on the overall study: AZD1222 recipients with second doses at about 4 weeks or about 12 weeks were pooled, because spike-specific TCR depth and breadth did not differ between schedules. A total of 230 to 250 trial participants underwent TCR sequencing, of whom 207 received two doses of AZD1222 and 26 received two doses of the MenACWY control vaccine. Trial participants were enrolled by age into 18-55, 56-69 and 70-plus year subgroups, with about 150, 27 and 61 TCR-sequenced participants respectively. On the study overall, not on this receptor specifically: Because no day 14 peak-response samples were available, repertoires were characterized only after the peak T cell response. Conclusions about previously exposed vaccinees were limited because only a handful of AZD1222 recipients were SARS-CoV-2 seropositive at baseline. The 56-69-year group was small, and its depth increase did not reach significance, likely because of low power. Participants were mostly white British and included more females than males, and it was suggested by the authors that clonal diversity may have been underestimated. Epitopes outside the regions mutated in the B.1.351 and B.1.1.7 variants were reportedly recognized by nearly half of the unique spike-specific TCRs. The whole spike protein was spanned by vaccine-associated CD4 TCRs, and dominant responses were seen in regions 160-218 and 743-854. After two AZD1222 doses, both the breadth and the depth of spike-specific TCRs were significantly higher than at day 0 and than in MenACWY recipients.

V and J lose 0 bases and 9 bases, and a span of 12 bases separates them. The CDR3 spans 14 residues, from the cysteine through the phenylalanine. The only DNA kept is the CDR3, 42 bases in frame from the first base. Reading the germline V gene gives CDR1 SGHTA and CDR2 FQGTGA. A note on this clone: Its antigen is still unknown. No qualities accompany the bases; no much larger clone lies one base away.

The CDR3 regions of human TCRbeta chains were subjected to immunosequencing. In the source study's methods: TCRs in the repertoires were matched against a reference library of SARS-CoV-2-specific TCRs that had been generated with the MIRA antigen-specificity platform. Breadth was defined as the fraction of unique TCRs that were SARS-CoV-2-associated, and depth was defined as the fraction of total T cells that were SARS-CoV-2-associated. Using the MIRA data, each spike-specific TCR was assigned both to the spike region to which the TCR was reactive and to a CD4 or CD8 class. Log10-transformed breadth and depth values were compared by one-way ANOVA with Sidak's multiple comparisons tests. TCRdb took this table from immuneACCESS and kept in-frame rearrangements with V and J called. Such tables lack part of the clones; where checked against another copy, unresolved V genes explain under half of the gap, and the rest is unexplained. V and J calls and clone size follow that table, whereas D and trimming were derived from the DNA. The sample table lists about 130,000 clones, just over 90% of them with a count of one. Jointly, the top ten make up 6.9% of the sample.

The time point label on this specimen signifies: baseline before first vaccination. Samples from vaccinated people were obtained from the UK trials COV001 and COV002, which included a single-blind randomized controlled phase 2/3 trial of AZD1222 (ChAdOx1 nCoV-19) in healthy adults. Trial participant PBMC samples were collected at day 0 and day 28 after the second dose for TCRbeta chain sequencing. The origin of this receptor is an adult in good health. The chain joins TRBV7-3 to TRBJ1-5, with a weak D call of TRBD1 (6 bases match). The material was peripheral blood, obtained on day 0 of AZD1222 vaccination. The CDR3 corresponds to CASSLTPGDMPQHF. The sequence in DNA is TGTGCCAGCAGCTTAACCCCAGGGGACATGCCCCAGCATTTT.